Following are 20 T cell receptor beta chains from one sample sequenced in a study of technical replicates of blood from a few donors. Sequencing was performed with immunoSEQ multiplex PCR; in TCRdb, only in-frame clones are kept and a portion is missing. The sample includes 78,000 or so clones, approximately 89% of them seen just once. The sample comprised T cells isolated from PBMCs. The receptor set was obtained from a human donor in good health.

CDR3 DNA: TGCGCCAGCAGCCCTACCCGGTTTAGAATGCGGGAGGTCTCCTACAATGAGCAGTTCTTC. Protein product: CASSPTRFRMREVSYNEQFF. The rearrangement uses TRBV5-1 and TRBJ2-1, with 8 bases that match TRBD2. Germline loops: CDR1 SGHRS, CDR2 YFSETQ. CDR3 length: 20 residues. V gave up 4 bases and J gave up 0 bases; unmatched junction bases: 18.

The rearrangement joins TRBV5-6 to TRBJ1-3; 7 bases match TRBD1. The CDR3 runs to 16 residues. In germline, CDR1 is SGHDT, CDR2 YYEEEE. Trimming at V came to 3 bases and at J to 4 bases, leaving 10 bases not matched to a gene. The CDR3: CASSSLQGIEGNTIYF. Written as DNA, the CDR3 is TGTGCCAGCAGCTCCCTACAGGGGATAGAGGGAAACACCATATATTTT.

The rearrangement uses TRBV6-1 and TRBJ2-7, with 7 bases aligning to TRBD2. This CDR3 has 14 amino acids. The germline V gene encodes CDR1 MNHNS and CDR2 SASEGT. V was clipped by 0 bases and J by 5 bases; unmatched bases: 4. The DNA of the CDR3 is TGTGCCAGCAGTGAAGCCCCGACTAGCCACGAGCAGTACTTC. Its translation is CASSEAPTSHEQYF.

In DNA, the CDR3 is TGTGCCAGCAGTCTAGGGACTAGCGGGAACAATGAGCAGTTCTTC. It encodes CASSLGTSGNNEQFF. This sequence joins TRBV27 and TRBJ2-1; 13 positions agree with TRBD2. The J segment lost 5 bases and the V segment lost 5 bases, leaving 3 bases of the junction unmatched. The CDR3 covers 15 residues. Germline loops: CDR1 MNHEY, CDR2 SMNVEV (reference sequence).

The chain carries TRBV19 and TRBJ2-7, with 8 bases that match TRBD1. This CDR3 has 14 amino acids. J gave up 3 bases and V 5 bases, and 6 bases lay outside the gene matches. CDR1 LNHDA and CDR2 SQIVND come from the germline V gene (reference sequence). The CDR3 DNA is TGTGCCAGTAGTCTTAGGACAGGGAACTACGAGCAGTACTTC. Amino acids: CASSLRTGNYEQYF. The full variable domain, completed using reference TRBV19 and TRBJ2-7, is DGGITQSPKYLFRKEGQNVTLSCEQNLNHDAMYWYRQDPGQGLRLIYYSQIVNDFQKGDIAEGYSVSREKKESFPLTVTSAQKNPTAFYLCASSLRTGNYEQYFGPGTRLTVT.

The gene calls are TRBV4-3 and TRBJ1-1; the D gene is possibly TRBD1 (5 bases). Per the germline V gene, CDR1 is LGHNA and CDR2 is YSLEER. This CDR3 is 13 amino acids long. The ends were cut back, 4 bases at V and 6 bases at J, with 12 bases in the middle. CDR3: CASSRSRDSEAFF. The CDR3 region has the DNA TGCGCCAGCAGCCGATCCCGGGACTCTGAAGCTTTCTTT.

The chain combines TRBV2 with TRBJ1-5; the D is unclear. Germline V gives CDR1 SNHLY, CDR2 FYNNEI. The V gene lost 1 base and the J gene lost 4 bases, with 11 bases spanning the gap. This CDR3 has 15 residues. CDR3 amino acids: CASSEGEQPNQPQHF. The DNA for the CDR3 is TGTGCCAGCAGTGAAGGCGAACAGCCGAATCAGCCCCAGCATTTT.

The chain links TRBV29-1 to TRBJ2-6; D is unresolved. Trimming pared 4 bases from V and 5 bases from J, leaving 15 bases between. Germline loops: CDR1 SQVTM, CDR2 ANQGSEA. The CDR3 length is 15 residues. Here the CDR3 reads CSVGFALGWANVLTF. The CDR3 DNA follows: TGCAGCGTTGGATTTGCTCTTGGCTGGGCCAACGTCCTGACTTTC. Using reference TRBV29-1 and TRBJ2-6 for the parts outside the CDR3, the full variable domain is SAVISQKPSRDICQRGTSLTIQCQVDSQVTMMFWYRQQPGQSLTLIATANQGSEATYESGFVIDKFPISRPNLTFSTLTVSNMSPEDSSIYLCSVGFALGWANVLTFGAGSRLTVL.

The rearrangement uses TRBV9 and TRBJ1-5; D remains unclear. Germline-derived CDR1 and CDR2 are SGDLS and YYNGEE. V lost 0 bases to trimming and J lost 6 bases, with 7 bases between them. This CDR3 contains 13 residues. CDR3 residues: CASSVDGRQPQHF. CDR3 DNA sequence: TGTGCCAGCAGCGTAGATGGCCGTCAGCCCCAGCATTTT.

The CDR3 loop reads CASSLAASQAFGYTF. For the CDR3, the DNA is TGTGCCAGCAGCTTAGCGGCCTCGCAGGCCTTTGGCTACACCTTC. The chain has TRBV7-9 and TRBJ1-2; no clear D. The CDR3 extends over 15 amino acids. Germline V CDR1 and CDR2: SEHNR, FQNEAQ (reference sequence). The V gene lost 0 bases and the J gene lost 7 bases, with 15 bases spanning the gap.

V is TRBV27 and J is TRBJ2-1; 10 bases line up with TRBD2. Germline V CDR1 and CDR2: MNHEY, SMNVEV (reference sequence). Trimming at V came to 5 bases and at J to 8 bases, leaving 9 bases not matched to a gene. The CDR3 loop spans 15 amino acids. CDR3 loop: CASSDKLAGSYEQFF. The CDR3 DNA reads TGTGCCAGCAGTGATAAACTAGCGGGAAGTTATGAGCAGTTCTTC.

The chain joins TRBV27 to TRBJ1-2; TRBD1 agrees at 7 bases. Losses at the gene ends were 8 bases for V and 5 bases for J; bases not matched to a gene: 32. The CDR3 sequence is 21 residues long. Looked up from germline, CDR1 is MNHEY and CDR2 is SMNVEV (reference sequence). CDR3 sequence: CASFSIFSAQTGSRVRYGYTF. The CDR3 DNA is TGTGCCAGCTTTTCGATTTTTAGTGCACAGACAGGGTCTAGGGTGCGGTATGGCTACACCTTC.

This chain links TRBV7-9 with TRBJ2-7, with 8 bases aligning to TRBD2. Germline values: CDR1 SEHNR, CDR2 FQNEAQ (reference sequence). V was clipped by 0 bases and J by 2 bases; unmatched bases: 9. The CDR3 runs 17 residues. The CDR3 is CASSLAAGGSGAYEQYF. CDR3 DNA: TGTGCCAGCAGCTTAGCGGCGGGGGGCTCGGGGGCCTACGAGCAGTACTTC.

The chain combines TRBV7-2 with TRBJ2-7; a weak D match, TRBD1 (7 bases). This CDR3 has 15 amino acids. Deletions cut 3 bases from V and 3 bases from J, with 15 bases between. Germline CDR1 SGHTA, CDR2 FQGNSA. The CDR3 is CASSFETGRFYEQYF. CDR3 coding DNA: TGTGCCAGCAGCTTTGAGACAGGGAGGTTCTACGAGCAGTACTTC.

Comment on this clone: A junction end diverges from the germline sequence, so it may reflect a read error. The rearrangement uses TRBV6-5 and TRBJ2-1; D is ambiguous. The germline V gene has CDR1 MNHEY and CDR2 SVGAGI. The CDR3 extends over 16 amino acids. The CDR3 sequence is CASSYSVEVSCNEQFF. CDR3 coding DNA: TGTGCCAGCAGTTACTCTGTCGAGGTCTCCTGCAATGAGCAGTTCTTC.

The V and J genes are TRBV19 and TRBJ1-2; TRBD1 is a possible D gene (5 bases). The germline V gene has CDR1 LNHDA and CDR2 SQIVND (reference sequence). The ends were cut back, 2 bases at V and 6 bases at J, with 13 bases in the middle. This CDR3 is built from 14 residues. Written as DNA, the CDR3 is TGTGCCAGTAGTATAATAACAGGTTTGAATGGCTACACCTTC. The encoded protein is CASSIITGLNGYTF.

The gene calls are TRBV6-4 and TRBJ2-7; 13 nucleotides align to TRBD2. Germline CDR1 reads MRHNA; CDR2 reads SNTAGT. The V segment lost 8 bases and the J segment 5 bases; nucleotides outside the gene matches: 6. CDR3 size: 14 residues. Here the CDR3 reads CASLGTSGNHEQYF. CDR3 in DNA: TGTGCCAGCCTGGGGACTAGCGGGAATCACGAGCAGTACTTC.

The rearrangement joins TRBV4-3 to TRBJ2-1; tentatively, D is TRBD2 (5 bases). The CDR3 covers 17 residues. V lost 0 bases to trimming and J lost 5 bases, with 17 bases between them. CDR1 and CDR2 (germline): LGHNA, YSLEER. The CDR3 here is CASSQDIIGGVDNEQFF. The CDR3 DNA follows: TGCGCCAGCAGCCAAGATATAATCGGAGGCGTCGACAATGAGCAGTTCTTC.

The V and J genes are TRBV27 and TRBJ2-7; TRBD1 agrees at 9 bases. This CDR3 region has 14 residues. V shed 5 bases and J 2 bases; nucleotides not matched to a gene: 4. Germline CDR1 is MNHEY and CDR2 is SMNVEV (reference sequence). The DNA for the CDR3 is TGTGCCAGCAGTCCGGGACAGGGTCCCTACGAGCAGTACTTC. This codes for CASSPGQGPYEQYF.

This chain links TRBV9 with TRBJ2-7; D might be TRBD2 (6 bases). The germline gives CDR1 SGDLS, CDR2 YYNGEE. V was pared by 0 bases and J by 3 bases, with 22 bases between. The CDR3 is 18 amino acids. CDR3 loop: CASSVEPKDWGEFYEQYF. DNA for the CDR3: TGTGCCAGCAGCGTAGAGCCGAAGGACTGGGGGGAGTTCTACGAGCAGTACTTC.